This TCR beta chain stems from a study of T cell responses to AZD1222 COVID-19 vaccine. The germline V and J ends were trimmed by 0 bases and 12 bases, with 9 bases remaining between them. The CDR3 loop spans 12 amino acids. The germline V gene encodes CDR1 LGHDT and CDR2 YNNKEL (reference sequence). This clone has only a few counts. The antigen is undetermined. Clones were sequenced by immunoSEQ multiplex PCR, and TCRdb holds only the in-frame ones, with some missing. The sample shows 74,000 or so clones, about 85% of them seen only once. Study-wide results and limits: White British people made up most donors, females outnumbered males, and clonal diversity was possibly underestimated.

The source is an adult in good health. The material sequenced was peripheral blood, taken on day 0 of AZD1222 vaccination. The genes are TRBV3-1 (or the pseudogene TRBV3-2) and TRBJ2-1; either TRBD1 or TRBD2 may fit D (6 bases each). The DNA of the CDR3 is TGTGCCAGCAGCCAAGATCGGGGGCCGCAGTTCTTC. Amino acids: CASSQDRGPQFF.